This T cell receptor beta chain came from a study of cytomegalovirus exposure and HLA in healthy donors (dated by TCRdb to 2016 to 2017). Describing the broader study: In an earlier analysis of several hundred of the donors, around 300 Gb of sequence data and just under 120 million unique TCR beta sequences from 180 million or so T cells were reported. Around 300 gigabases of sequencing data and some 85 million unique TCR sequences were included in an early release covering over 600 HLA-typed donors. Of the roughly 400 genotyped donors, 81% fell in the genetic ancestry cluster associated with self-reported Caucasian donors. The study aimed to test whether cataloging public T cell receptors could reveal signatures of past pathogen exposure. Using immunosequencing, the study profiled T cell repertoires from fewer than 850 subjects and related those repertoires to cytomegalovirus serostatus. Along with the roughly 670-subject first cohort, a separate validation cohort of more than 90 different subjects was used. High-throughput TCR immunosequencing, statistical association of individual TCRs with disease status, and machine learning were combined to predict cytomegalovirus infection status. In a later analysis, previously published TCR beta repertoires from several hundred donors were re-analyzed and high-resolution HLA genotyping was added so that TCR occurrence patterns could be studied. Rather than drawing on any new phenotypic data, the later analysis identified candidate immune exposures from TCR beta sequences and the way those sequences occurred across donors. An earlier analysis of about 620 of the donors applied high-throughput TCR beta sequencing to assess whether each TCR beta V gene segment acted as functional or pseudogenic. Donor age, sex, ethnicity and CMV serostatus were compiled alongside the repertoire data. Genome-wide SNP genotypes for about 55% of the roughly 670 donors were used in a later genetic analysis, which treated that subset as a discovery cohort. All discovery cohort repertoires had been generated using a single sequencing platform. HLA typing covered class I and class II loci at four-digit resolution. The number of typed donors differed by locus: about 620-640 for A, B, C, DRB1 and DQB1; approximately 530 for DQA1; around 610 for DPA1; and 450 to 480 for DPB1. Several DR-DQ haplotypes were handled as single units for association and clustering because linkage in the cohort was strong. On average, approximately 250,000 unique TCR beta nucleotide sequences were sequenced per donor among 398 genotyped donors of the cohort, with roughly 18% of those sequences being non-productive. What the study reported, not specific to this receptor: Strong co-occurrence of HLA alleles, especially DR and DQ, made assigning TCR associations to individual alleles difficult. In the study, some 160 TCR beta chains were listed as associated with cytomegalovirus. Because HLA typing was unavailable for some donors at each locus, only the typed subset was used in association tests. V-gene and J-gene trimming of TCR beta chains was associated with a missense DCLRE1C variant in a later genetic analysis, and the association was replicated in an independent cohort. Most CMV-associated TCR beta chains appeared to be HLA-restricted in a later analysis, and the HLA associations seemed to be driven largely by CMV exposure. Several of the top co-occurrence clusters appeared to be linked to parvovirus B19, influenza, CMV and Epstein-Barr virus, according to a later analysis. A group of highly shared sequence variants was considered likely to be a technical artifact of the sequencing pipeline. A further reported finding was that TCR beta sequences accurately predicted the HLA-A and HLA-B alleles for most subjects in the first cohort. A few of the identified cytomegalovirus-associated TCR beta chains were confirmed in vitro to be specific for cytomegalovirus antigens. In a later analysis, HLA-associated TCR beta chains were found to be more clonally expanded and to have lower generation probabilities than equally common non-associated chains. The presence/absence analyses assumed that sequencing depth was roughly uniform across donors, and that assumption may not be true. The only immune exposure information available for the cohort was CMV serostatus. Linkage disequilibrium might explain the correlated functional status among segregating V segments, but an unknown experimental factor could not be excluded. An earlier analysis of some 560 of the donors showed that most TCR beta V segments appeared in productive rearrangements either about 87% or about 30% of the time, which broadly matched IMGT annotations. It was suggested by the authors that the approach could potentially be generalized to other disease states and immunological phenotypes. The cohort was sequenced for TCR beta chains only, and without alpha or paired-chain data the features that could be detected were limited. In both the original and validation cohorts, the classifier was reported to diagnose cytomegalovirus status with high specificity and sensitivity. According to a later genetic analysis, donors in an Asian-associated ancestry cluster had fewer N-insertions in productive TCRs than the approximately 710-donor mean. Because counts were too low, some 17 rarely observed V segments, including chromosome 9 orphons, were excluded from the earlier analysis of some 540 of the donors. Across donors, most TCR sequences were observed very rarely, whereas some public TCRs were present in many individuals. At a false discovery rate of 0.05, a later analysis linked some 18,000 TCR beta sequences to specific HLA alleles. In a later analysis, TCR association rates were found to vary across HLA loci, with the most associated TCRs seen for DRB1 alleles and the fewest for HLA-C alleles.

The library came from the immunoSEQ multiplex PCR assay. A mixture of 60 forward primers for TCR Vbeta segments and 13 reverse primers for TCR Jbeta segments was used in the multiplex PCR. The CDR3 region of rearranged TCR beta genes was amplified from genomic DNA with a multiplex PCR assay. Amplified TCR beta libraries were sequenced as 87-base-pair reads on the Illumina HiSeq System. From the authors' description of their analysis: Across the roughly 700 repertoires, a later analysis counted 80 million or so unique TCR beta chains, 9.5 million to 13 million of which were shared by at least two donors. To remove PCR and sequencing errors, raw reads were error-corrected and collapsed into unique sequences using a nearest-neighbor algorithm that merged closely related sequences. CDR3 sequences were aligned to IMGT reference sequences to assign V, D and J gene segments. For a sequence to be retained, at least a six-nucleotide match to both a V gene segment and a J gene segment was required. A rearrangement counted as productive if the CDR3 had no stop codons and remained in frame with V and J, and every other rearrangement counted as non-productive. Following IMGT convention, CDR3 was defined as the stretch from the second conserved V-encoded cysteine up to the conserved J-encoded phenylalanine. Sequences without an unambiguous match to a single V gene segment were excluded from the earlier analysis of several hundred of the donors. An earlier analysis of several hundred of the donors called V segments functional above 56.7% productive rearrangements and segregating when the between-donor standard deviation exceeded 5%. A statistical classification framework was built for diagnosing cytomegalovirus status from the catalog of TCR beta chain sequences. A later analysis assigned V and J genes by comparing TCR nucleotide sequences with IMGT/GENE-DB human TR gene sequences. The TCRdist pipeline was used in a later analysis to assign CDR3 sequences and most-parsimonious VDJ recombination scenarios. In a later analysis, each TCR beta chain was defined by its CDR3 amino acid sequence together with its V-gene family, and reads without a unique V-gene family were excluded. A later analysis removed nearly 600 highly shared, low-generation-probability nucleotide sequences to deal with suspected cross-contamination and a sequencing artifact. In a later analysis, a clonal expansion index was calculated for each public chain from normalized within-repertoire ranks of inferred template counts. In a later analysis, generation probabilities were computed with a VDJ recombination model fitted to out-of-frame rearrangements, and the resulting probabilities were checked against IGoR. In a later analysis, hypergeometric tests were used to score TCR-TCR, TCR-HLA and TCR-CMV co-occurrence, with a repertoire-size bias correction applied to TCR pairs. To estimate false discovery rates, a later analysis permuted the HLA or CMV assignments 20 times. In a later analysis, co-occurring TCRs were grouped with DBSCAN, and TCRdist sequence similarity was added when clustering was performed within HLA-allele-positive subsets. For co-occurrence clustering, repertoires with fewer than 30,000 or more than 120,000 public chains were excluded, along with 4 to 6 repertoires with anomalous nucleotide sharing. TCRdb took this table from immuneACCESS and kept in-frame rearrangements with V and J called. Such tables lack part of the clones; where checked against another copy, unresolved V genes explain under half of the gap, and the rest is unexplained. V, J and clone size reflect that table, while D and trimming were determined from the DNA. The sample contains about 250,000 clones, just under 80% of them found a single time. Of the sample, approximately 0.49% is held by the ten largest clones.

This clone occurred a few times. Its binding antigen is unknown. Qualities for individual bases were not recorded, and no much larger clone is one base off. The cohort comprised around 700 healthy bone marrow donors. Cohort members were all nominally healthy when sampled, although unrecorded immune exposures were likely present. The donor tested CMV seronegative, placing the donor among the roughly 400 seronegative members of the cohort. A peripheral blood sample was provided by each donor, and peripheral blood mononuclear cells were used for TCR beta sequencing. The Qiagen DNeasy Blood Extraction Kit was used to extract genomic DNA from the blood cell samples. The sequenced material came from PBMCs. The clonotype originates from a boy aged 5-17 years in good health and CMV-seronegative.

The DNA is as follows: TGTGCCAGCAGCCCTCTACGCCGGACGCAGTATTTT. The translation is CASSPLRRTQYF. The rearranged chain carries TRBV7-9 and TRBJ2-3, with the D gene not confidently named. Its CDR3 holds 12 amino acids, cysteine through phenylalanine. The CDR3 DNA has 36 bases and is translated from base 1. The germline ends are 12 bases apart after V is trimmed by 5 bases and J by 9 bases. CDR1 and CDR2 (SEHNR, FQNEAQ) derive from the germline V gene (reference sequence).